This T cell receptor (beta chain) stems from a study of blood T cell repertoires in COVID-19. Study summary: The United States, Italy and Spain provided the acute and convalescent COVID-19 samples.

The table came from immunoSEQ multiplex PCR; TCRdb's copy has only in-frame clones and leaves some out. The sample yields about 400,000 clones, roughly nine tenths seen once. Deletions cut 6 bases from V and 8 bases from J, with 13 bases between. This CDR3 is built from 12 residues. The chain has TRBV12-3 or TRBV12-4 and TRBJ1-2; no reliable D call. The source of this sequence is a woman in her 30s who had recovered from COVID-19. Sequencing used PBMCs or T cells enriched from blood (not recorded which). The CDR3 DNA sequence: TGTGCCAGCAGCCCCTCCTCTATAGGCTACACCTTC. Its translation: CASSPSSIGYTF.